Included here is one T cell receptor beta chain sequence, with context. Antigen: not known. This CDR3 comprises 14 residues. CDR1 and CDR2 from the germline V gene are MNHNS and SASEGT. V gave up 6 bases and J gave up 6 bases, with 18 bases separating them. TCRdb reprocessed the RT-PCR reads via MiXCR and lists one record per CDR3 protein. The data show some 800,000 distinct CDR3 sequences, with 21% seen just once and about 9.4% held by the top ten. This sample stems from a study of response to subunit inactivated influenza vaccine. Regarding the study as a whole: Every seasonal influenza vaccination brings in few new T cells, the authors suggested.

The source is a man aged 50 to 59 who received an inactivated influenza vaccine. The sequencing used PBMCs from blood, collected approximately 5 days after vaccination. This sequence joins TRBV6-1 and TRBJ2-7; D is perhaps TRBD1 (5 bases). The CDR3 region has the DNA TGTGCCAGCAGGTCACCTACAGGCATCCGCGAGCAGTACTTC. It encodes CASRSPTGIREQYF.